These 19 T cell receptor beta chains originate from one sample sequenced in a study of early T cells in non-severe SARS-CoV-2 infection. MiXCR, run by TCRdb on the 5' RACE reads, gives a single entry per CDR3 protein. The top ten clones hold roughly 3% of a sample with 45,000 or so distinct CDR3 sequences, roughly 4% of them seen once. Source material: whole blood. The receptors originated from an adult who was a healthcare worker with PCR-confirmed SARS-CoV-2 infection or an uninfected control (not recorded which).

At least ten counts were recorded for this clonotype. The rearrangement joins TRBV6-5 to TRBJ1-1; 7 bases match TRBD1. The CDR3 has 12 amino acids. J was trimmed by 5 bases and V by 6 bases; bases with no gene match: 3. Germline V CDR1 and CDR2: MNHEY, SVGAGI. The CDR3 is CASRTGRTEAFF. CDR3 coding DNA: TGTGCCAGCAGGACAGGGAGGACTGAAGCTTTCTTT.

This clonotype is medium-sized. This CDR3 reads CASSLMPSSYNEQFF. The CDR3 DNA is TGTGCCAGCAGCTTAATGCCGAGCTCCTACAATGAGCAGTTCTTC. The V and J genes are TRBV7-2 and TRBJ2-1, with D unresolved. V was pared by 2 bases and J by 0 bases, with 8 bases between. Germline V gene sequence: CDR1 SGHTA, CDR2 FQGNSA. This CDR3 has 15 amino acids. Filled out from reference TRBV7-2 and TRBJ2-1, the complete variable domain reads GAGVSQSPSNKVTEKGKDVELRCDPISGHTALYWYRQSLGQGLEFLIYFQGNSAPDKSGLPSDRFSAERTGGSVSTLTIQRTQQEDSAVYLCASSLMPSSYNEQFFGPGTRLTVL.

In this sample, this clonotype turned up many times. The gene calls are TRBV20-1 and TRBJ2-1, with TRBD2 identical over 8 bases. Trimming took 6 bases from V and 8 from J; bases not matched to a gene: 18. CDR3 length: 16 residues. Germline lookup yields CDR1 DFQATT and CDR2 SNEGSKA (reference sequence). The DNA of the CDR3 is TGCAGTGCCCCCGGGATAACTAGCGGCGAAGGCGATGAGCAGTTCTTC. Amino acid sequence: CSAPGITSGEGDEQFF.

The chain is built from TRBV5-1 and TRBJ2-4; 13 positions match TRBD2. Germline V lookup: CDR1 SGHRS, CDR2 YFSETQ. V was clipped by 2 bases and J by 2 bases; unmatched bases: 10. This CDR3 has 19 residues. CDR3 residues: CASSFELAGGPNTKNIQYF. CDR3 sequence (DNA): TGCGCCAGCAGCTTCGAACTAGCGGGAGGGCCGAATACCAAAAACATTCAGTACTTC.

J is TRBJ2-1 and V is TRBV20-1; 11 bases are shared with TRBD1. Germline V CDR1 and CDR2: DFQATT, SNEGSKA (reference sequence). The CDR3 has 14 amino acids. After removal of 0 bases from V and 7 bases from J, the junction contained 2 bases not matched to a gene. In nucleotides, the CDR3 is TGCAGTGCTAGAGACGGACAGGGGGCAAATGAGCAGTTCTTC. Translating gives CSARDGQGANEQFF.

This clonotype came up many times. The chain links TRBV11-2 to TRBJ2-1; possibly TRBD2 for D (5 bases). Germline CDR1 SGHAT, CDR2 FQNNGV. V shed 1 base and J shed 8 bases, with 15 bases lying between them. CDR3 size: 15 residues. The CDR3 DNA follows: TGTGCCAGCAGCTTAGTCGGCGGGTACTCGGATGAGCAGTTCTTC. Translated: CASSLVGGYSDEQFF.

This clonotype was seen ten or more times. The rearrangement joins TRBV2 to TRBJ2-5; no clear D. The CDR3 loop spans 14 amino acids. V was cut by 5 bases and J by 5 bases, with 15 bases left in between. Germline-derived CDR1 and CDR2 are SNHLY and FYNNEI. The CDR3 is CASSLWAQRETQYF. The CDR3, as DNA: TGTGCCAGCAGTCTCTGGGCCCAGAGGGAGACCCAGTACTTC.

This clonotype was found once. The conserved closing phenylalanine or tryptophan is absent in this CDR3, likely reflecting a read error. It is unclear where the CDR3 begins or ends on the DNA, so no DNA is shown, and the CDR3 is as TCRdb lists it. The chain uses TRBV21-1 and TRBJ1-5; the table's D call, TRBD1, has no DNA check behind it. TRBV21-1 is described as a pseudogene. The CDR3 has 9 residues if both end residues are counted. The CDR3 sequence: CASSRSDRT.

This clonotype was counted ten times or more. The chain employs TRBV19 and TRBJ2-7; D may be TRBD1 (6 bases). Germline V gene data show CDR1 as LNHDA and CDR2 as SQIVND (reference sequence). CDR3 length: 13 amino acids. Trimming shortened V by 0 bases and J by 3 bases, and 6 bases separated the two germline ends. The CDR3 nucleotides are TGTGCCAGTAGTATAGAACAGGGCTACGAGCAGTACTTC. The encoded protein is CASSIEQGYEQYF.

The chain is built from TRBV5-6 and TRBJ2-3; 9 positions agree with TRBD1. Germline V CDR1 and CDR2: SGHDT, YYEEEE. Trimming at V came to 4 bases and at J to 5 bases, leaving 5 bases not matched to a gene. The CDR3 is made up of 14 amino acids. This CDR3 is CASSTGQGIDTQYF. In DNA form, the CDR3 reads TGTGCCAGCAGCACGGGACAGGGTATAGATACGCAGTATTTT.

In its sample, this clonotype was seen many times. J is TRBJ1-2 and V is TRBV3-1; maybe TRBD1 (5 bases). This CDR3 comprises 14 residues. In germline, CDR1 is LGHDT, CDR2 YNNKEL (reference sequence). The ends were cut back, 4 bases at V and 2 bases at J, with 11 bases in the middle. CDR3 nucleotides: TGTGCCAGCAGCCCCACTGGGGCCAACTATGGCTACACCTTC. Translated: CASSPTGANYGYTF.

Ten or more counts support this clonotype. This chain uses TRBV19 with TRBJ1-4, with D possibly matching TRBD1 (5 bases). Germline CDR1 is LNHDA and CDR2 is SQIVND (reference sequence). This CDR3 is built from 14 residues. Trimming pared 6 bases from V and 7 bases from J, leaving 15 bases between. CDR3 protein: CASSLRDVGEKLFF. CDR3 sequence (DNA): TGTGCCAGTAGCCTCAGGGACGTGGGTGAAAAACTGTTTTTT.

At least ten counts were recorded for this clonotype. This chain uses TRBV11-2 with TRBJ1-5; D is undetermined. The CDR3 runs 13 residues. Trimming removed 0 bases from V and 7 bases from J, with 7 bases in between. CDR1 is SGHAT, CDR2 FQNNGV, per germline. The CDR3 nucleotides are TGTGCCAGCAGCTTAGACAGCTGGCAGCCCCAGCATTTT. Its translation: CASSLDSWQPQHF.

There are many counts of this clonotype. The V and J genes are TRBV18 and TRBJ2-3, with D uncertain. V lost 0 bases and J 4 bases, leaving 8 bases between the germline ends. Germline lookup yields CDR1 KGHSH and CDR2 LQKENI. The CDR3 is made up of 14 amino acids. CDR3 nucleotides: TGTGCCAGCTCACCACCGTCTCTCTCAGATACGCAGTATTTT. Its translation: CASSPPSLSDTQYF. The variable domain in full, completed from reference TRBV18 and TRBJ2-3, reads NAGVMQNPRHLVRRRGQEARLRCSPMKGHSHVYWYRQLPEEGLKFMVYLQKENIIDESGMPKERFSAEFPKEGPSILRIQQVVRGDSAAYFCASSPPSLSDTQYFGPGTRLTVL.

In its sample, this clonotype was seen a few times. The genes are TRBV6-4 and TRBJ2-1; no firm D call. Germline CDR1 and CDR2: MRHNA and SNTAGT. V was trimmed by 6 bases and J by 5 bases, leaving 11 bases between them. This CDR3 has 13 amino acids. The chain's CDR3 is CASRSLVNNEQFF. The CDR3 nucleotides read TGTGCCAGCAGGAGTTTGGTAAACAATGAGCAGTTCTTC.

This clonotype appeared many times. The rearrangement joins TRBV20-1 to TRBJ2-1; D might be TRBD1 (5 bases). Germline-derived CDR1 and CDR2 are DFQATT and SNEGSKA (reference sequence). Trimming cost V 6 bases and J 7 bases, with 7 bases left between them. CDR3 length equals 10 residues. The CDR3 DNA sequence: TGCAGTGCGGGGCGGAATGAGCAGTTCTTC. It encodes CSAGRNEQFF.

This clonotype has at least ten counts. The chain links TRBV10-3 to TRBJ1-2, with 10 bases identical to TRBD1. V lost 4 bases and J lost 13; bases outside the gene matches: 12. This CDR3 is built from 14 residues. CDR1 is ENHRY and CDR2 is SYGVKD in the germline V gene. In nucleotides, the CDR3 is TGTGCCATCAGTGCCGGGACAGGGGATCATGAAGGCACCTTC. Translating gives CAISAGTGDHEGTF.

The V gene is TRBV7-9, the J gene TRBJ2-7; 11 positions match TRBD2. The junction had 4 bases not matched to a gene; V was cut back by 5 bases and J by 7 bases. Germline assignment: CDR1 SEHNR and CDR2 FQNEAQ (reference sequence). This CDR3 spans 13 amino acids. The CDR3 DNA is TGTGCCAGCAGCGAGACTAGCGGGGTTGAGCAGTACTTC. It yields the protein CASSETSGVEQYF.

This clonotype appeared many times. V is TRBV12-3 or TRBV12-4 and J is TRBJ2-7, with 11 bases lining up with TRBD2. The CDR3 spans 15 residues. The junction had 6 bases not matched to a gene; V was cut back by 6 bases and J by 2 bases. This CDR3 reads CASSPPGLAAYEQYF. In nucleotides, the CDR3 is TGTGCCAGCAGCCCCCCGGGACTAGCGGCCTACGAGCAGTACTTC.